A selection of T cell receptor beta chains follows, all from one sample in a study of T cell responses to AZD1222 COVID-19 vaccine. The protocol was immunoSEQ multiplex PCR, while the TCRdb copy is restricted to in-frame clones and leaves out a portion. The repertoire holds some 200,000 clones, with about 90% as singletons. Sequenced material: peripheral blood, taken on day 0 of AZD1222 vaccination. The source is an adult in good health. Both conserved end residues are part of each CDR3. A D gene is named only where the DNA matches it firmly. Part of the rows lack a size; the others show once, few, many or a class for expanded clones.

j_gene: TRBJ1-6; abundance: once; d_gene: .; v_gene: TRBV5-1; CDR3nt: TGCGCCAGCAGCTTGGCCCTCGGGAGATACGGTTCACCCCTCCACTTT; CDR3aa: CASSLALGRYGSPLHF
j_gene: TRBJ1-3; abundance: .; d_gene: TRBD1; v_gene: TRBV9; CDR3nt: TGTGCCAGCAGCTCACTGACAGGGGGCCTTGACAACTCTGGAAACACCATATATTTT; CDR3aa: CASSSLTGGLDNSGNTIYF
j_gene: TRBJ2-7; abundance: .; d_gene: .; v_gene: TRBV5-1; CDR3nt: TGCGCCAGCAGCGGGGGATACGAGCAGTACTTC; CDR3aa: CASSGGYEQYF
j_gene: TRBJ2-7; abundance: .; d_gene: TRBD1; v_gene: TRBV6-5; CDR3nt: TGTGCCAGCAGTCCCGGGACAGTTTTCTACGAGCAGTACTTC; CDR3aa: CASSPGTVFYEQYF
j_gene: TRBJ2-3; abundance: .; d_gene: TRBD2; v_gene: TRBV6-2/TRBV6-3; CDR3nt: TGTGCCAGCAGCACTAGCGGGCACTTAGGTGATACGCAGTATTTT; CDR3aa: CASSTSGHLGDTQYF
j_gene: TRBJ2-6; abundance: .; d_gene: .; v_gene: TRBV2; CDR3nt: TGTGCCAGCAGTGCGGGGTCGGGGGCCAACGTCCTGACTTTC; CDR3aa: CASSAGSGANVLTF
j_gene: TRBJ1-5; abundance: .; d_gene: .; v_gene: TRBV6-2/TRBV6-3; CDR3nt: TGTGCCGGCAGCCCCGGACTGATCTCCGGGAGCAATCAGCCCCAGCATTTT; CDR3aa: CAGSPGLISGSNQPQHF
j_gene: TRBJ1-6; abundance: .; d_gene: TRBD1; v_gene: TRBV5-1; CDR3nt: TGCGCCAGCAGCTCCAGGACAGGGGAAGAATATAATTCACCCCTCCACTTT; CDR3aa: CASSSRTGEEYNSPLHF
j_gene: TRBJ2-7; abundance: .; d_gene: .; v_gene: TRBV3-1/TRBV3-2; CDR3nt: TGTGCCAGCAGCCAAGATCGGCCCTACGAGCAGTACTTC; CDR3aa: CASSQDRPYEQYF
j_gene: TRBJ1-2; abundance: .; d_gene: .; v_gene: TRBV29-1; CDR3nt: TGCAGCGTTGATCGGGTAGGATTTTATGGCTACACCTTC; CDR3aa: CSVDRVGFYGYTF
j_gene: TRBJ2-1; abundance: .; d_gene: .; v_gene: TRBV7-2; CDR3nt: TGTGCCAGCAGTAGGGGCCGGGGGATTATCGATGAGCAGTTCTTC; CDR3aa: CASSRGRGIIDEQFF
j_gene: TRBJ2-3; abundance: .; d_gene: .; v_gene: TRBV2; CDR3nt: TGTGCCAGCAGTGAAGCCTCAACAGATACGCAGTATTTT; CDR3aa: CASSEASTDTQYF
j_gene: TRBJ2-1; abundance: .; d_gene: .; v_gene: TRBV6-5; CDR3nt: TGTGCCAGCAGTTACTCGATGTTGGCGGGGATGGAGCAGTTCTTC; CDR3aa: CASSYSMLAGMEQFF
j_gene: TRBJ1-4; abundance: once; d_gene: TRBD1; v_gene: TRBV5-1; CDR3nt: TGCGCCAGCAGCCCCTTGGGGACAGGGGGTGAAAAACTGTTTTTT; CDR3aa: CASSPLGTGGEKLFF
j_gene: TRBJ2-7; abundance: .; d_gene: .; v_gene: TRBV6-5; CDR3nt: TGTGCCAGTGCATCAGGGTTCTACGAGCAGTACTTC; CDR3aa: CASASGFYEQYF
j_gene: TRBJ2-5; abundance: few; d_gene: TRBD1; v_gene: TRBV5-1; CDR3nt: TGCGCCAGCAGCCCCTCGGGGACAGGGCTAAAAGAGACCCAGTACTTC; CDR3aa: CASSPSGTGLKETQYF
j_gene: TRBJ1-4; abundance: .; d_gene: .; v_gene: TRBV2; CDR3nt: TGTGCCAGCAGTGAACTGGTTGGGGGGGAAAAACTGTTTTTT; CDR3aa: CASSELVGGEKLFF
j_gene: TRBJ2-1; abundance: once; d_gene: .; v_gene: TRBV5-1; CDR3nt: TGCGCCAGCAGCTTTGACAGACACAATGAGCAGTTCTTC; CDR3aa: CASSFDRHNEQFF
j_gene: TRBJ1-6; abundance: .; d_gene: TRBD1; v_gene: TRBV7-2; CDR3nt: TGTGCCAGCAGCTTAGCCGGGACAGGGCAATCACCCCTCCACTTT; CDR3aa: CASSLAGTGQSPLHF
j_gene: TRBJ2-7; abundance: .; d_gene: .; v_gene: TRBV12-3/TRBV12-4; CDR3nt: TGTGCCAGCAGGGGGATTGGAGCGGCTGAGCAGTACTTC; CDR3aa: CASRGIGAAEQYF
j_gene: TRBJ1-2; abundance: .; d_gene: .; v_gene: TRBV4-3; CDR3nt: TGCGCCAGCAGCCAAGATCTTGCAGGGTCCTTTGGCTACACCTTC; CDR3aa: CASSQDLAGSFGYTF
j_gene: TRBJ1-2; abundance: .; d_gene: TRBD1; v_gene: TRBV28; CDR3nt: TGTGCCAGCAGCCGGACAGGGGGGTATGGCTACACCTTC; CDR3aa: CASSRTGGYGYTF
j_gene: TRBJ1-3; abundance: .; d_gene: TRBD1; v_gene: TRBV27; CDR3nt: TGTGCCAGCAGTCCCCACGGGAACAGGGGCTCTGGAAACACCATATATTTT; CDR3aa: CASSPHGNRGSGNTIYF
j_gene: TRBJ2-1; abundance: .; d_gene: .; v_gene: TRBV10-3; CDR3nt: TGTGCCATCACCGAGCCGGGACTGGAACAGTTCTTC; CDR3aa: CAITEPGLEQFF